The 18 T cell receptor beta chains listed next were all sequenced from one sample in a study of cytomegalovirus exposure and HLA in healthy donors. Use of 60 Vbeta and 13 Jbeta primers characterized the PCR. The protocol was immunoSEQ multiplex PCR, while the TCRdb copy is restricted to in-frame clones and leaves out a portion. The top ten clones hold roughly 4.4% of a sample with approximately 160,000 clones, about two thirds of them seen once. Material for sequencing was PBMCs. The source of these receptors is a woman under 30 in good health and CMV-seropositive.

The chain recombines TRBV7-6 with TRBJ2-3; 9 nucleotides match TRBD2. Germline V gives CDR1 SGHVS, CDR2 FNYEAQ. This CDR3 is 15 amino acids long. The J segment lost 6 bases and the V segment lost 5 bases, leaving 9 bases of the junction unmatched. This chain's CDR3 is CASSPLAGGGDTQYF. The CDR3 nucleotides are TGTGCCAGCAGCCCGTTGGCGGGAGGGGGGGATACGCAGTATTTT.

The chain recombines TRBV15 with TRBJ1-5, with 9 positions matching TRBD1. Trimming at V came to 2 bases and at J to 4 bases, leaving 3 bases not matched to a gene. Germline V lookup: CDR1 LNHNV, CDR2 YYDKDF (reference sequence). The CDR3 runs to 15 residues. The CDR3 here is CATSRIDRGNQPQHF. The CDR3 DNA reads TGTGCCACCAGCAGAATCGACAGGGGGAATCAGCCCCAGCATTTT.

This clone was seen a handful of times. V and J are TRBV2 and TRBJ1-5; D is undetermined. Trimming stripped 4 bases from V and 2 bases from J, with 15 bases between. Germline V gene lookup returns CDR1 SNHLY and CDR2 FYNNEI. The CDR3 runs 16 residues. In nucleotides, the CDR3 is TGTGCCAGCAGTGTATTCGGGAGCGGGGGCAATCAGCCCCAGCATTTT. Translation: CASSVFGSGGNQPQHF. Supplemented by reference TRBV2 and TRBJ1-5, the full variable domain reads EPEVTQTPSHQVTQMGQEVILRCVPISNHLYFYWYRQILGQKVEFLVSFYNNEISEKSEIFDDQFSVERPDGSNFTLKIRSTKLEDSAMYFCASSVFGSGGNQPQHFGDGTRLSIL.

In its sample, this clone was seen a few times. The chain employs TRBV19 and TRBJ1-5; TRBD1 agrees at 7 bases. CDR3 length: 16 residues. Germline V CDR1 and CDR2: LNHDA, SQIVND (reference sequence). Unmatched junction bases numbered 12, after V lost 5 bases and J lost 5 bases. CDR3 loop: CASSSTADREDQPQHF. CDR3 in DNA: TGTGCCAGTAGTTCGACTGCCGACAGGGAAGATCAGCCCCAGCATTTT.

This chain joins TRBV7-3 and TRBJ1-1, with D hard to call. Trimming took off 2 bases at V and 4 bases at J, with 17 bases between the two ends. CDR1 is SGHTA and CDR2 is FQGTGA in the germline V gene. The CDR3 consists of 16 residues. CDR3 nucleotide sequence: TGTGCCAGCAGCTTACGGCCGACTGGTGGAGGCACTGAAGCTTTCTTT. This codes for CASSLRPTGGGTEAFF. Full variable domain (remainder filled in from reference TRBV7-3 and TRBJ1-1): GAGVSQTPSNKVTEKGKYVELRCDPISGHTALYWYRQSLGQGPEFLIYFQGTGAADDSGLPNDRFFAVRPEGSVSTLKIQRTERGDSAVYLCASSLRPTGGGTEAFFGQGTRLTVV.

This chain joins TRBV4-2 and TRBJ2-1, with D perhaps matching TRBD1 (6 bases). Trimming removed 1 base at V and 4 bases at J, with 17 bases between. Per germline, CDR1 LGHNA and CDR2 YNFKEQ. The CDR3 consists of 17 residues. CDR3 bases: TGTGCCAGCAGCCAAGGACGGACAGCCTGGGGGTACAATGAGCAGTTCTTC. Protein: CASSQGRTAWGYNEQFF.

The CDR3 nucleotides are TGTGCCAGCAGCGGGACAGTCAACTATGGCTACACCTTC. As protein: CASSGTVNYGYTF. This sequence joins TRBV2 and TRBJ1-2, with 7 bases that match TRBD1. V shed 6 bases, J shed 2 bases, and the junction held 3 bases outside the gene matches. In germline, CDR1 is SNHLY, CDR2 FYNNEI. The CDR3 has 13 residues.

This clone was detected only a few times. The chain uses TRBV13 and TRBJ1-3, with unresolved D. Germline V gene data show CDR1 as PRHDT and CDR2 as FYEKMQ (reference sequence). The CDR3 is 13 residues long. Trimming took off 2 bases at V and 1 base at J, with 3 bases between the two ends. CDR3 DNA sequence: TGTGCCAGCAGCTTACTGTCTGGAAACACCATATATTTT. It encodes CASSLLSGNTIYF.

The rearrangement joins TRBV21-1 to TRBJ2-7; no DNA check was done on the table's D call, TRBD1. TRBV21-1 is a pseudogene locus. This CDR3 has 23 residues. CDR3 sequence: CASSKGRFVPGTSTKKLSYEQYF. The CDR3 DNA sequence: TGTGCCAGCAGCAAAGGAAGGTTTGTACCCGGGACAAGCACAAAAAAACTCTCCTACGAGCAGTACTTC.

This clone showed up just a few times. The rearrangement joins TRBV7-9 to TRBJ2-3; D remains unclear. Per the germline V gene, CDR1 is SEHNR and CDR2 is FQNEAQ (reference sequence). The CDR3 is made up of 11 amino acids. The V and J ends lost 3 bases and 6 bases respectively, with 4 bases between them. In DNA, the CDR3 is TGTGCCAGCAGCTTCTCGGATACGCAGTATTTT. This translates into CASSFSDTQYF.

The chain links TRBV30 to TRBJ1-6, with D perhaps TRBD1 (5 bases). V lost 8 bases to trimming and J lost 7 bases, with 12 bases between them. Per the germline V gene, CDR1 is GTSNPN and CDR2 is SVGIG (reference sequence). The CDR3 length is 12 residues. The CDR3, as DNA: TGTGCCGGGGGTGGGCTGAATTCACCCCTCCACTTT. It yields the protein CAGGGLNSPLHF.

J is TRBJ2-3 and V is TRBV5-1; 9 nucleotides agree with TRBD2. CDR1 SGHRS and CDR2 YFSETQ come from the germline V gene. The CDR3 contains 15 residues. Germline trimming cut 4 bases from V and 2 bases from J; bases unmatched to any gene: 5. The CDR3 DNA reads TGCGCCAGCAGCCTGAGACTAGCGGTCACAGATACGCAGTATTTT. Residues: CASSLRLAVTDTQYF.

V is TRBV25-1 and J is TRBJ2-7; tentative D call: TRBD2 (5 bases). The CDR3 has 15 residues. V shed 2 bases and J shed 4 bases, with 15 bases lying between them. CDR1 is MGHDK and CDR2 is SYGVNS in the germline V gene. The CDR3 nucleotides are TGTGCCAGCAGTGAAGAATGGGAGAGAGGGTACGAGCAGTACTTC. Its translation is CASSEEWERGYEQYF.

The V and J genes are TRBV7-2 and TRBJ2-5; 7 nucleotides match TRBD2. The germline V gene encodes CDR1 SGHTA and CDR2 FQGNSA. After removal of 4 bases from V and 1 base from J, the junction contained 3 bases not matched to a gene. The CDR3 consists of 14 residues. The CDR3 DNA is TGTGCCAGCAGCTCTAGCGGTCTCCAAGAGACCCAGTACTTC. Its protein product is CASSSSGLQETQYF.

A few counts support this clone. The J gene is TRBJ1-4, the V gene TRBV6-5, with a weak D call TRBD1 (5 bases). The V end was cut by 0 bases, the J end by 7 bases, with 12 bases between. CDR1 is MNHEY and CDR2 is SVGAGI in the germline V gene. This CDR3 has 15 residues. This chain's CDR3 is CASSYSSGSVEKLFF. CDR3 DNA: TGTGCCAGCAGTTACTCCTCAGGGTCTGTTGAAAAACTGTTTTTT.

DNA for the CDR3: TGTGCCAGCAGTATGGACAGGACCCAGCCCCAGCATTTT. It specifies CASSMDRTQPQHF. The chain combines TRBV27 with TRBJ1-5; TRBD1 matches at 7 bases. Germline V gives CDR1 MNHEY, CDR2 SMNVEV (reference sequence). Trimming cost V 5 bases and J 7 bases; bases outside gene matches: 5. CDR3 length: 13 residues.

The chain uses TRBV9 and TRBJ2-5; the D gene is possibly TRBD1 (5 bases). CDR1 is SGDLS and CDR2 is YYNGEE in the germline V gene. The CDR3 consists of 15 residues. Trimming pared 4 bases from V and 5 bases from J, leaving 18 bases between. The CDR3, as DNA: TGTGCCAGCAGCTACGGCAGGGTGCCCACGGAGACCCAGTACTTC. It translates to CASSYGRVPTETQYF.

The chain links TRBV29-1 to TRBJ1-3; possibly TRBD1 for D (5 bases). V dropped 4 bases and J dropped 0 bases, with 13 bases sitting between them. Germline loops: CDR1 SQVTM, CDR2 ANQGSEA. There are 15 residues in the CDR3. DNA of the CDR3: TGCAGCGTTGGGGTGGGGCAAAGCTCTGGAAACACCATATATTTT. It specifies CSVGVGQSSGNTIYF.